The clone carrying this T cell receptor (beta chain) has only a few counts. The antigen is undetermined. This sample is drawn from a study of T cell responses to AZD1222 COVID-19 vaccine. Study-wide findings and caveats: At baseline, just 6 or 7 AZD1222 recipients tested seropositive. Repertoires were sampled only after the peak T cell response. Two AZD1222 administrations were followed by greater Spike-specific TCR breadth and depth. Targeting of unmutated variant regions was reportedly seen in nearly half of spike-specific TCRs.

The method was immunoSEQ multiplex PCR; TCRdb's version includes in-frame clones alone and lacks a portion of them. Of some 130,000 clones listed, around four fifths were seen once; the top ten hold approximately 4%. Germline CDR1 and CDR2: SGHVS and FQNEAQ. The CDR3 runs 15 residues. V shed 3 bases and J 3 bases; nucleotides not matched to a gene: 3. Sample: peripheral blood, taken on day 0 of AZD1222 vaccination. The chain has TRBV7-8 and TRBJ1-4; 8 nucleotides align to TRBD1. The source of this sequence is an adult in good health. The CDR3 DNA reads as TGTGCCAGCAGCTTTAACAGGGGGTCTAATGAAAAACTGTTTTTT. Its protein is CASSFNRGSNEKLFF.